The clone carrying this TCR beta chain came up once. Its antigen remains unidentified. With 2 bases clipped from V and 5 bases from J, the junction kept 7 bases outside the gene matches. CDR3 length equals 15 residues. The germline gives CDR1 SGHVS, CDR2 FNYEAQ. Profiled with immunoSEQ multiplex PCR; TCRdb holds only in-frame clones, not every one. The table shows over 85,000 clones, with 80% occurring only once. The data belong to a study of Ad26.COV2.S vaccination and SARS-CoV-2 variants. Findings and caveats of the study: Spike-specific responses of CD8+ and CD4+ T cells were reported to display substantial breadth after vaccination. The study found similar non-spike TCR breadth in vaccine and placebo recipients. Vaccine recipients had higher spike-specific TCR breadth than placebo recipients.

Sequenced material: peripheral blood, taken after recovery from COVID-19. This chain joins TRBV7-6 and TRBJ2-5; 8 bases line up with TRBD2. The sequence derives from a human donor who had recovered from COVID-19. The DNA of the CDR3 is TGTGCCAGCAGCTTATACTCGGGGGGGCAGGAGACCCAGTACTTC. Translating gives CASSLYSGGQETQYF.